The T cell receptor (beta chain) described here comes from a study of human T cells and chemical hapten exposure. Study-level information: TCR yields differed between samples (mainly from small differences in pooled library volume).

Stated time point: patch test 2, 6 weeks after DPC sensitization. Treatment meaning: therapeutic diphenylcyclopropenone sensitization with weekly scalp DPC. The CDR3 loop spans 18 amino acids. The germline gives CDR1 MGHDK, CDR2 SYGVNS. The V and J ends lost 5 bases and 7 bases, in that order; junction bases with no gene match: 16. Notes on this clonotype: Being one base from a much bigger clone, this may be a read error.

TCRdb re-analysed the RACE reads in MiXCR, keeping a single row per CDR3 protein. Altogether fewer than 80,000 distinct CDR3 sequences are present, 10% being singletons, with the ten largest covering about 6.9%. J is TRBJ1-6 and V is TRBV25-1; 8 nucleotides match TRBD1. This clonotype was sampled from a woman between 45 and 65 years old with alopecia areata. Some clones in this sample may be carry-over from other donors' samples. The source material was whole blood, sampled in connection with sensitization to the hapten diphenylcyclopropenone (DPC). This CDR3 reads CASSSNPADRARNSPLHF. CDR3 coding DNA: TGTGCCAGCAGTTCAAACCCCGCGGACAGGGCGAGGAATTCACCCCTCCACTTT.